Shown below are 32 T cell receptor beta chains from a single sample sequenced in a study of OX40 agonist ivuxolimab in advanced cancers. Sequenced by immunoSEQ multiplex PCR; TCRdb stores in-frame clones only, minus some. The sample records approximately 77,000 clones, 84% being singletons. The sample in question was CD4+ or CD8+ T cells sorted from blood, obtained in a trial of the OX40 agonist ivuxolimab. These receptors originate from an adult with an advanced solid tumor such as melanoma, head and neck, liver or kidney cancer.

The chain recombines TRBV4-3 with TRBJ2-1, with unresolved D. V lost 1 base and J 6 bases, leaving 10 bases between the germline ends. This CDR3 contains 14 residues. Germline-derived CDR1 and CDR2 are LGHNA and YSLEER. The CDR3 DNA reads TGCGCCAGCAGCCAAGGGCTCAGTGTCAATGAGCAGTTCTTC. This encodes CASSQGLSVNEQFF.

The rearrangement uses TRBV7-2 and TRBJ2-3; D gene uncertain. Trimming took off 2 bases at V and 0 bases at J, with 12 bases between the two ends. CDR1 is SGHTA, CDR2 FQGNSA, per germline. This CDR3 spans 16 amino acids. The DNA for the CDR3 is TGTGCCAGCAGCTTAAAGCAGACCACTAGCACAGATACGCAGTATTTT. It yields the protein CASSLKQTTSTDTQYF.

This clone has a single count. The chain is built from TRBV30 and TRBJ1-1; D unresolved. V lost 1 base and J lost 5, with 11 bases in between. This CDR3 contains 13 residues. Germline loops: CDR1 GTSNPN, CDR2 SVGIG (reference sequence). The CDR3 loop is CAWSAALGTEAFF. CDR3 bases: TGTGCCTGGAGTGCAGCCCTAGGGACTGAAGCTTTCTTT.

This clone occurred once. The CDR3 DNA follows: TGTGCCAGCAGCCCCGCCGGTAGGGATACGCAGTATTTT. It encodes CASSPAGRDTQYF. V is TRBV5-6 and J is TRBJ2-3; D is unclear. CDR3 size: 13 residues. V lost 4 bases and J 6 bases, leaving 12 bases between the germline ends. Looked up from germline, CDR1 is SGHDT and CDR2 is YYEEEE.

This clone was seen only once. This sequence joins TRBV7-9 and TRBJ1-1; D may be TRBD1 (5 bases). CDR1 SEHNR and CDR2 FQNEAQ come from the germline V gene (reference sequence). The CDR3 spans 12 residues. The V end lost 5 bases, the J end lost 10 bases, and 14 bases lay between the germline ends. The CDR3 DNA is TGTGCCAGCAGCCCCGGCGGCAGGGTAGCTTTCTTT. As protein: CASSPGGRVAFF.

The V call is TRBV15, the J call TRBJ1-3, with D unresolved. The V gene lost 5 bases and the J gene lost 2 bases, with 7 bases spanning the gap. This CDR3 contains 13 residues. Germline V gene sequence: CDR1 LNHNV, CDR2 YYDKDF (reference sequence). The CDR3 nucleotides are TGTGCCACCAGCGGGGATGCTGGAAACACCATATATTTT. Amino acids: CATSGDAGNTIYF. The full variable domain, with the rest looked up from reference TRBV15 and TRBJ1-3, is DAMVIQNPRYQVTQFGKPVTLSCSQTLNHNVMYWYQQKSSQAPKLLFHYYDKDFNNEADTPDNFQSRRPNTSFCFLDIRSPGLGDTAMYLCATSGDAGNTIYFGEGSWLTVV.

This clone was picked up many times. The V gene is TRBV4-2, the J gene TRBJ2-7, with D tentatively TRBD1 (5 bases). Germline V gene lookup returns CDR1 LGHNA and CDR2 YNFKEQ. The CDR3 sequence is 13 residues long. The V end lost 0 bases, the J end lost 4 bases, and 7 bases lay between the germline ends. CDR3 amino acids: CASSQDRAYEQYF. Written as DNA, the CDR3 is TGTGCCAGCAGCCAAGACAGGGCGTACGAGCAGTACTTC.

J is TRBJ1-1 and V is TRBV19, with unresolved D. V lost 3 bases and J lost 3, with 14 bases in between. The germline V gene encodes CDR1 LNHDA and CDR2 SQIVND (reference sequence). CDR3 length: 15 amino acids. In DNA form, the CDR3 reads TGTGCCAGTAGTATGATAGAAGTATCTGACACTGAAGCTTTCTTT. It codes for CASSMIEVSDTEAFF.

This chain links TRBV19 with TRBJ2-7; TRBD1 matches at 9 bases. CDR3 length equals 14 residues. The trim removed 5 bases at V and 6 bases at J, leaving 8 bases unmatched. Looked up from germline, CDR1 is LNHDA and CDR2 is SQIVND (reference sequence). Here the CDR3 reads CASSHRGQMGEQYF. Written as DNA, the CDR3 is TGTGCCAGTAGTCACAGGGGGCAGATGGGCGAGCAGTACTTC.

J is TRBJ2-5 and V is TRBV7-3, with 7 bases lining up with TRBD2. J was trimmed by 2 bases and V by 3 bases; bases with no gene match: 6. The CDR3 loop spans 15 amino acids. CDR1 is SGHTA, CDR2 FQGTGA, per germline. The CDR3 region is CASSFSGTIQETQYF. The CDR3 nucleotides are TGTGCCAGCAGCTTCTCCGGGACTATACAAGAGACCCAGTACTTC.

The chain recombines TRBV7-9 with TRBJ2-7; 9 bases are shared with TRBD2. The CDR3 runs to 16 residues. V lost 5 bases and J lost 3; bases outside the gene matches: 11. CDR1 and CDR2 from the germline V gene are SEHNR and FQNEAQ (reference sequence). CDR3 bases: TGTGCCAGCAGCCCTTTCTGGGGTAGCGGGGGCTACGAGCAGTACTTC. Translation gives CASSPFWGSGGYEQYF.

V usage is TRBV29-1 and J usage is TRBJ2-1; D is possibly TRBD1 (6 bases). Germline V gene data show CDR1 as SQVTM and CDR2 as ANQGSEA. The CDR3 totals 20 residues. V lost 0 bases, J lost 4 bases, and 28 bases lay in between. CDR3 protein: CSVEDVSVWNGQPPYNEQFF. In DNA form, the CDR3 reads TGCAGCGTTGAAGATGTTTCGGTGTGGAATGGACAGCCACCATACAATGAGCAGTTCTTC.

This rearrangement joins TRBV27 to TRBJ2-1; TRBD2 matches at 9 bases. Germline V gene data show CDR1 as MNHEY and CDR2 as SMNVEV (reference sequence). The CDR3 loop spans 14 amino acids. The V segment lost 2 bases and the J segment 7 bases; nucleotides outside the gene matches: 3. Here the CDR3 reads CASSLAGGKNEQFF. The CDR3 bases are TGTGCCAGCAGTTTAGCGGGAGGGAAGAATGAGCAGTTCTTC.

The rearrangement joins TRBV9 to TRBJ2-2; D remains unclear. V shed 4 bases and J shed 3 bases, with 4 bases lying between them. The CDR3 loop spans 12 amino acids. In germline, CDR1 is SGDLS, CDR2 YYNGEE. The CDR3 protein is CASSTHTGELFF. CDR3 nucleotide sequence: TGTGCCAGCAGCACCCACACCGGGGAGCTGTTTTTT.

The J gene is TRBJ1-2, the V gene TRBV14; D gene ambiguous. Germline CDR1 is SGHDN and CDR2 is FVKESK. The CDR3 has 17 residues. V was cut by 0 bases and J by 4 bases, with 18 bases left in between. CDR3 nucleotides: TGTGCCAGCAGCCAAGATGAGATCCAGTCCTCGATCTATGGCTACACCTTC. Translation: CASSQDEIQSSIYGYTF.

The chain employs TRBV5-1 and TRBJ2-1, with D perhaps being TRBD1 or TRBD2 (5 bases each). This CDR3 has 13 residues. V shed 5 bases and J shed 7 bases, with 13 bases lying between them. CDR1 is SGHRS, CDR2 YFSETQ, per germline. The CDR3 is CASSGTLGNEQFF. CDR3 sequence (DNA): TGCGCCAGCAGTGGGACCTTGGGGAATGAGCAGTTCTTC.

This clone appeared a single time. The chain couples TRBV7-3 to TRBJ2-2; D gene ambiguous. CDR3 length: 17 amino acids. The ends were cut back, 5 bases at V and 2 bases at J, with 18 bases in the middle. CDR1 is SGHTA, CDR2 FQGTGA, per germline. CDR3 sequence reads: CASSISRPTINTGELFF. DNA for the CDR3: TGTGCCAGCAGCATTTCCCGACCCACTATTAACACCGGGGAGCTGTTTTTT.

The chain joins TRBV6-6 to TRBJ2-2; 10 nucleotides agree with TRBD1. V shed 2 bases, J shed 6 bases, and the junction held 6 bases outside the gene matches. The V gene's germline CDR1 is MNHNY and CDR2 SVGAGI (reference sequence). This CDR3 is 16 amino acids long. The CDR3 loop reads CASSYPGTGASGELFF. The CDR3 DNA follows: TGTGCCAGCAGTTACCCCGGGACAGGGGCCTCCGGGGAGCTGTTTTTT.

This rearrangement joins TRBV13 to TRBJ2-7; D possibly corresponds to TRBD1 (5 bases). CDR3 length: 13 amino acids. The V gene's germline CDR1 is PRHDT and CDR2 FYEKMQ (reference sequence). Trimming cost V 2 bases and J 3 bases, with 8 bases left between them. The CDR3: CASSLLRGYEQYF. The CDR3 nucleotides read TGTGCCAGCAGCTTACTAAGGGGCTACGAGCAGTACTTC.

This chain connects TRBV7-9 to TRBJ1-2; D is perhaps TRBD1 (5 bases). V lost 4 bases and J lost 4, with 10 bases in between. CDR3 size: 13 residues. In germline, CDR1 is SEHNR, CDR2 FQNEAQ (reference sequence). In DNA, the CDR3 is TGTGCCAGCAGCTCCAGGGCGGGCTATGGCTACACCTTC. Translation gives CASSSRAGYGYTF.

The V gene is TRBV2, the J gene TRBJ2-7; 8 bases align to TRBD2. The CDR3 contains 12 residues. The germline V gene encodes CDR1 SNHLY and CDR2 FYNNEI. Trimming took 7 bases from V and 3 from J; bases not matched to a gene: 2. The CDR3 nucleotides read TGTGCCAGCAACGCGGGGGGCTACGAGCAGTACTTC. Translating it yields CASNAGGYEQYF.

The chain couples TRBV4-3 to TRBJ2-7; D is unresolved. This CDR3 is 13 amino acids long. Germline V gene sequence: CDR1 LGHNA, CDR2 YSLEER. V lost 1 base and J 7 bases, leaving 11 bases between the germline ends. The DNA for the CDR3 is TGCGCCAGCAGCCAAGGGCCAGATGGGGAGCAGTACTTC. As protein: CASSQGPDGEQYF.

For the CDR3, the DNA is TGTGCCAGCAGCCCCCAGGGGAACACTGAAGCTTTCTTT. Protein sequence: CASSPQGNTEAFF. V gene TRBV7-2 combines with J gene TRBJ1-1, with D maybe TRBD1 (5 bases). CDR3 length: 13 residues. From germline, CDR1 is SGHTA and CDR2 FQGNSA. V dropped 5 bases and J dropped 1 base, with 8 bases sitting between them.

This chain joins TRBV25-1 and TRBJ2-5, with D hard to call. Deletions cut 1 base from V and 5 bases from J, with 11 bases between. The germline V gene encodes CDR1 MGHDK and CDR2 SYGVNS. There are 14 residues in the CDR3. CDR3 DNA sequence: TGTGCCAGCAGTGAATCTCAGAGTCGGGAGACCCAGTACTTC. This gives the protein CASSESQSRETQYF.

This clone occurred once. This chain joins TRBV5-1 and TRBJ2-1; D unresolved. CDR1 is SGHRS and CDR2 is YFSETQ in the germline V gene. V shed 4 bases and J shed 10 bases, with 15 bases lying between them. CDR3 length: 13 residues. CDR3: CASSPYNLREQFF. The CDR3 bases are TGCGCCAGCAGCCCGTATAATTTACGAGAGCAGTTCTTC.

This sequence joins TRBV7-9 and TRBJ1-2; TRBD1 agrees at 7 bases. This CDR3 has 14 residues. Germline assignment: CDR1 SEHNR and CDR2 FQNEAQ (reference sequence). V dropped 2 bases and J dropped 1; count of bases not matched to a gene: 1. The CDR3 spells CASSLRGHNYGYTF. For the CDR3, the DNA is TGTGCCAGCAGCTTAAGGGGGCATAACTATGGCTACACCTTC.

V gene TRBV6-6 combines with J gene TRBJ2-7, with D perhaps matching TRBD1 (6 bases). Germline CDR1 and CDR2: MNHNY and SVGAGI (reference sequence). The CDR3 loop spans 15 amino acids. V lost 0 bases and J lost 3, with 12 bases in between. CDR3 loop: CASSYSPQGGYEQYF. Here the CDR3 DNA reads TGTGCCAGCAGTTACTCGCCGCAAGGGGGCTACGAGCAGTACTTC.

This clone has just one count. The CDR3 loop reads CASSLTGTSGASYEQYF. CDR3 in DNA: TGTGCCAGCAGTCTAACCGGGACTAGCGGGGCCTCCTACGAGCAGTACTTC. The chain recombines TRBV7-8 with TRBJ2-5; 13 nucleotides match TRBD2. The DNA end is more similar to TRBJ2-7, so the J call may be wrong. Germline V gives CDR1 SGHVS, CDR2 FQNEAQ. The CDR3 totals 17 residues.

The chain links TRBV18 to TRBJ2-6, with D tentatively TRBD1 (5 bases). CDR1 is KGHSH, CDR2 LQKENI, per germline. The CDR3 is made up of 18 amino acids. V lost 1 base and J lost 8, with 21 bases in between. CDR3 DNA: TGTGCCAGCTCACCACGAGACAGCCGCTCTCTGGGGTCCAACGTCCTGACTTTC. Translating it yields CASSPRDSRSLGSNVLTF.

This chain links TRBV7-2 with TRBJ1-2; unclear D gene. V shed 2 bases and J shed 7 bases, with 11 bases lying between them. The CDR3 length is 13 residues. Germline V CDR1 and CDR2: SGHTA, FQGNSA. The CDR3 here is CASSLFKGSGYTF. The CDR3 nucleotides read TGTGCCAGCAGCTTATTCAAAGGCTCTGGCTACACCTTC.

CDR3 region: CASSGGDYRYEQYF. CDR3 coding DNA: TGTGCCAGCAGCGGGGGGGACTACCGCTACGAGCAGTACTTC. J is TRBJ2-7 and V is TRBV5-4; TRBD2 aligns across 7 bases. Germline loops: CDR1 SGHNT, CDR2 YYREEE (reference sequence). The CDR3 consists of 14 residues. The V segment lost 4 bases and the J segment 3 bases; nucleotides outside the gene matches: 7.

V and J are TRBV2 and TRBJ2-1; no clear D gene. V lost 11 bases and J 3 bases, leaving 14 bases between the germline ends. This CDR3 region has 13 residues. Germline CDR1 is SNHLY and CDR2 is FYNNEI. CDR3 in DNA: TGTGCCTGCCCTGCGGCCGACTACAATGAGCAGTTCTTC. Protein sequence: CACPAADYNEQFF.